This TCR beta chain was sequenced for a study of T cells after yellow fever vaccination. TCRdb fed the 5' RACE reads into MiXCR, producing one record per CDR3 protein. The table shows some 70,000 distinct CDR3 sequences, with about 6.5% occurring only once. This material consisted of CD8+ T cells sorted from PBMCs, taken more than 40 days after the first yellow fever vaccination. This sequence was found in a man in his late teens or twenties who received the YFV17D yellow fever vaccine.

CDR3: CASGGSSGQFWSYEQYF. In DNA form, the CDR3 reads TGCGCCAGCGGGGGGTCCTCGGGACAGTTTTGGTCCTACGAGCAGTACTTC. The J gene is TRBJ2-7, the V gene TRBV23-1; TRBD1 is a possible D gene (7 bases). Being an ORF, TRBV23-1 has a function that is uncertain. V gave up 8 bases and J gave up 1 base, with 24 bases separating them. The CDR3 loop spans 17 amino acids.